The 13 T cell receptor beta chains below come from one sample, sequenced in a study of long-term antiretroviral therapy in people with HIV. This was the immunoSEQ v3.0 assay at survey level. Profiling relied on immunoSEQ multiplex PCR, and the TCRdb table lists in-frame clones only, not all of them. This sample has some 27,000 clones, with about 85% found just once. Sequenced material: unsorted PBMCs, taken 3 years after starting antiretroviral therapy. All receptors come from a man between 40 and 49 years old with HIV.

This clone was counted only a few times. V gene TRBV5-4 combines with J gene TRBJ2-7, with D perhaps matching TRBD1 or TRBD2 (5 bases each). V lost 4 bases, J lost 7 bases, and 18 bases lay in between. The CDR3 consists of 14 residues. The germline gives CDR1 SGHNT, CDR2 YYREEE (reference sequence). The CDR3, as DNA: TGTGCCAGCAGCAGTCCGGGACCCACTCGGGAGCAGTACTTC. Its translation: CASSSPGPTREQYF. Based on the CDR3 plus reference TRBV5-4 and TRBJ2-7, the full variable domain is ETGVTQSPTHLIKTRGQQVTLRCSSQSGHNTVSWYQQALGQGPQFIFQYYREEENGRGNFPPRFSGLQFPNYSSELNVNALELDDSALYLCASSSPGPTREQYFGPGTRLTVT.

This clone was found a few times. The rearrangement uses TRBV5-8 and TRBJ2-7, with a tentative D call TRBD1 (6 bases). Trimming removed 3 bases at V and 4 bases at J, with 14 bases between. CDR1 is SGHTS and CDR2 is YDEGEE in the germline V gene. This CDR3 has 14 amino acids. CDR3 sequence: CASSSPDSGYEQYF. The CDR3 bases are TGTGCCAGCAGCTCGCCGGACAGCGGATACGAGCAGTACTTC.

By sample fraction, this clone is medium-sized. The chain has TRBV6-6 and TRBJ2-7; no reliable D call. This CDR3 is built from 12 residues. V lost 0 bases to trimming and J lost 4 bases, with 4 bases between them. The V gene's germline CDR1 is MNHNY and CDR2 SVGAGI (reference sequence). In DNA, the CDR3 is TGTGCCAGCAGTTACTCCGAATACGAGCAGTACTTC. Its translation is CASSYSEYEQYF.

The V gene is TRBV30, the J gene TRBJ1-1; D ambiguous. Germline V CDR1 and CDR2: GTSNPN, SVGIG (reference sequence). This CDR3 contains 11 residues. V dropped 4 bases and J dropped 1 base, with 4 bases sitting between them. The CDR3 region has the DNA TGTGCCTGGAAAGAGAACACTGAAGCTTTCTTT. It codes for CAWKENTEAFF.

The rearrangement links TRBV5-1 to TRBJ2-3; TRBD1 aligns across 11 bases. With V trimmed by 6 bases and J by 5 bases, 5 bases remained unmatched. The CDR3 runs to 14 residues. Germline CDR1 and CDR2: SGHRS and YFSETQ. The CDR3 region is CASNLDRGRDTQYF. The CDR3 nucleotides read TGCGCCAGCAATCTGGACAGGGGGCGAGATACGCAGTATTTT. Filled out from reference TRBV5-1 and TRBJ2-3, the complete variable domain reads KAGVTQTPRYLIKTRGQQVTLSCSPISGHRSVSWYQQTPGQGLQFLFEYFSETQRNKGNFPGRFSGRQFSNSRSEMNVSTLELGDSALYLCASNLDRGRDTQYFGPGTRLTVL.

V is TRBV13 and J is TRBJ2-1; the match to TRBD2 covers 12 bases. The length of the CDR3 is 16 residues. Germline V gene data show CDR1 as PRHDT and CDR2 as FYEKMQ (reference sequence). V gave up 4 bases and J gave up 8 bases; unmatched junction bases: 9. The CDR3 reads CASSSQTSGGIDEQFF. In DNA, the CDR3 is TGTGCCAGCAGCTCACAGACTAGCGGGGGTATCGATGAGCAGTTCTTC.

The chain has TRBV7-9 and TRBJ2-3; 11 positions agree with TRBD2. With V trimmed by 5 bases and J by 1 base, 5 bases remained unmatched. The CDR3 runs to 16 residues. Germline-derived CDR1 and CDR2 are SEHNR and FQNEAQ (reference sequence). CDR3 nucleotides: TGTGCCAGCAGCCCTCTAGCGGGAGGCGGCACAGATACGCAGTATTTT. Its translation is CASSPLAGGGTDTQYF.

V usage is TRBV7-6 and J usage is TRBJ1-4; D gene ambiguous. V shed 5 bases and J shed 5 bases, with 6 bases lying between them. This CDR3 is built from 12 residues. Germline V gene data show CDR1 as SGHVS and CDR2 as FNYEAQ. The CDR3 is CASSRLNEKLFF. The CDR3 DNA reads TGTGCCAGCAGCCGGTTAAATGAAAAACTGTTTTTT.

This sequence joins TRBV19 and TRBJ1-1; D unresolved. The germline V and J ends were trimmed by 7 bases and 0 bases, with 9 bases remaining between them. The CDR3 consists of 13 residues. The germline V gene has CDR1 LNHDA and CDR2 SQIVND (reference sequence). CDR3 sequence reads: CASKRGLNTEAFF. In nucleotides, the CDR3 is TGTGCCAGTAAGAGAGGCCTGAACACTGAAGCTTTCTTT.

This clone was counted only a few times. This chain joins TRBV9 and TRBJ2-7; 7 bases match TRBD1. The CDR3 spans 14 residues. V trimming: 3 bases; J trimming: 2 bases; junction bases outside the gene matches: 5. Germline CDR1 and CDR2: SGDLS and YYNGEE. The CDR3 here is CASSEQGNPYEQYF. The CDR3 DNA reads TGTGCCAGCAGCGAACAGGGGAATCCCTACGAGCAGTACTTC.

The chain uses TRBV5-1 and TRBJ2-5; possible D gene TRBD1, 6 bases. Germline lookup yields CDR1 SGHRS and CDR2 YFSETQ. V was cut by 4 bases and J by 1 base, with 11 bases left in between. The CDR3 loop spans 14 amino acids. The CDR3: CASSPGQSQETQYF. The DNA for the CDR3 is TGCGCCAGCAGCCCCGGACAGAGCCAAGAGACCCAGTACTTC.

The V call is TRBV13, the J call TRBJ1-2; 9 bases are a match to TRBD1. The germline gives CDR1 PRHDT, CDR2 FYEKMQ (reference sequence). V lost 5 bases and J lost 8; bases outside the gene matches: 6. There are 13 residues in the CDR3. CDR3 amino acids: CASSQRTGVGYTF. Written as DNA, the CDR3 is TGTGCCAGCAGCCAAAGGACAGGGGTAGGCTACACCTTC.

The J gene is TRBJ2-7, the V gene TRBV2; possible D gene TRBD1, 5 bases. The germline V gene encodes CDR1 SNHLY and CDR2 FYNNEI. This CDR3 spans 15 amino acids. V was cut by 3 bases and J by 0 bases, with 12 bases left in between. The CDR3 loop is CASSDKDISSYEQYF. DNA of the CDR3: TGTGCCAGCAGTGATAAGGACATCAGCTCCTACGAGCAGTACTTC.